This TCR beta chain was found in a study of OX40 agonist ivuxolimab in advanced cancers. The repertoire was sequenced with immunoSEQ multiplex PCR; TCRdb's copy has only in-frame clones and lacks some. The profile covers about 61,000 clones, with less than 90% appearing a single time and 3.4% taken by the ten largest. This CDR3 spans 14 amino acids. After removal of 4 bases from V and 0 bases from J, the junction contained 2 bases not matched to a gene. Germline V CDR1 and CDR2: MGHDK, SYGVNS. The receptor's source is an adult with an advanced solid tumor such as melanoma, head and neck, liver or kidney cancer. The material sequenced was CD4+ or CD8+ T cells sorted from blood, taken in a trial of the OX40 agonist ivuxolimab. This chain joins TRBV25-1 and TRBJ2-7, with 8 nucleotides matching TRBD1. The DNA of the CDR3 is TGTGCCAGCAGTGTTACAGGGGGCTCCTACGAGCAGTACTTC. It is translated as CASSVTGGSYEQYF.